Presented here are 7 T cell receptor beta chains from one specimen sequenced in a study of T cell changes during pregnancy in multiple sclerosis. Sequenced by immunoSEQ multiplex PCR; TCRdb stores in-frame clones only, minus some. This table holds tens of thousands of clones, around 92% found once. The source material was peripheral blood, sampled before pregnancy. These receptors were taken from a female donor with multiple sclerosis, enrolled in a pregnancy study.

This chain links TRBV7-5 with TRBJ2-7; TRBD1, the table's D call, lacks a check against the DNA. TRBV7-5 is reported as a pseudogene. This CDR3 is built from 16 residues. CDR3 protein: CARSPRTGGLSYEQYF. The CDR3 DNA follows: TGTGCCAGAAGCCCCAGGACAGGGGGCCTATCCTACGAGCAGTACTTC.

The CDR3: CASSSPGTVGNTIYF. DNA for the CDR3: TGTGCCAGCAGTTCGCCAGGGACAGTTGGAAACACCATATATTTT. The chain couples TRBV6-5 to TRBJ1-3, with 7 bases identical to TRBD1. This CDR3 is 15 amino acids long. CDR1 and CDR2 (germline): MNHEY, SVGAGI. Losses at the gene ends were 4 bases for V and 3 bases for J; bases not matched to a gene: 6.

J is TRBJ1-4 and V is TRBV2, with TRBD1 as a possible D gene (6 bases). CDR3 length: 12 amino acids. Between the trimmed V and J ends, which lost 10 bases and 4 bases, there was a span of 10 bases. Germline V lookup: CDR1 SNHLY, CDR2 FYNNEI. This CDR3 reads CATHRDNEKLFF. CDR3 nucleotides: TGTGCCACCCACAGGGATAATGAAAAACTGTTTTTT.

Only a few counts were recorded for this clone. The V call is TRBV11-2, the J call TRBJ1-6; D call uncertain. The V gene lost 2 bases and the J gene lost 9 bases, with 8 bases spanning the gap. Germline V gives CDR1 SGHAT, CDR2 FQNNGV. The CDR3 spans 13 residues. The CDR3: CASSLWRGSPLHF. DNA for the CDR3: TGTGCCAGCAGCTTATGGCGCGGTTCACCCCTCCACTTT.

The J gene is TRBJ1-2, the V gene TRBV13; 10 positions match TRBD1. Germline V gives CDR1 PRHDT, CDR2 FYEKMQ (reference sequence). The CDR3 has 15 residues. V was clipped by 5 bases and J by 5 bases; unmatched bases: 8. The CDR3 region is CASSVSGTGVYGYTF. CDR3 DNA: TGTGCCAGCAGCGTCTCCGGGACAGGGGTATATGGCTACACCTTC.

The chain has TRBV7-8 and TRBJ2-1; 7 nucleotides agree with TRBD2. After removal of 4 bases from V and 9 bases from J, the junction contained 3 bases not matched to a gene. The CDR3 extends over 12 amino acids. CDR1 SGHVS and CDR2 FQNEAQ come from the germline V gene. CDR3 amino acids: CASSSVAGEQFF. CDR3 coding DNA: TGTGCCAGCAGCTCCGTAGCGGGTGAGCAGTTCTTC. The full variable domain, completed using reference TRBV7-8 and TRBJ2-1, is GAGVSQSPRYKVAKRGQDVALRCDPISGHVSLFWYQQALGQGPEFLTYFQNEAQLDKSGLPSDRFFAERPEGSVSTLKIQRTQQEDSAVYLCASSSVAGEQFFGPGTRLTVL.

The chain is built from TRBV5-6 and TRBJ2-6; 7 bases agree with TRBD2. The V gene end was trimmed by 3 bases and the J gene end by 0 bases; junction bases not matched to a gene: 12. Germline assignment: CDR1 SGHDT and CDR2 YYEEEE. The CDR3 loop spans 19 amino acids. CDR3 residues: CASSYLSGEPVSGANVLTF. CDR3 in DNA: TGTGCCAGCAGCTACCTAAGCGGGGAGCCCGTCTCTGGGGCCAACGTCCTGACTTTC.